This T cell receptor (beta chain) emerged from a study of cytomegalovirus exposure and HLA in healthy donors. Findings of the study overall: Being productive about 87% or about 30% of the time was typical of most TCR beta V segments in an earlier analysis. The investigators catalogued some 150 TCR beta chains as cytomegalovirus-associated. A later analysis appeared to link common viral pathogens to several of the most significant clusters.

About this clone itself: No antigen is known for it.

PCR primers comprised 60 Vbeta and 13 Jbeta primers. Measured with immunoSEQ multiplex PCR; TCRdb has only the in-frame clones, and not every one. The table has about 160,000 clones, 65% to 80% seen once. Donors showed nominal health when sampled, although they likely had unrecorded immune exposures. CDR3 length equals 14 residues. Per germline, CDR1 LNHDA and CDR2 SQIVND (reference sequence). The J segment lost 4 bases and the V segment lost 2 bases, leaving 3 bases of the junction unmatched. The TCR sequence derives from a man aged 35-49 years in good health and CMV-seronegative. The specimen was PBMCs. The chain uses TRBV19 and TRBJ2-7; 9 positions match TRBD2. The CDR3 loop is CASSITTSGYEQYF. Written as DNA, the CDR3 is TGTGCCAGTAGTATAACGACTAGCGGTTACGAGCAGTACTTC.